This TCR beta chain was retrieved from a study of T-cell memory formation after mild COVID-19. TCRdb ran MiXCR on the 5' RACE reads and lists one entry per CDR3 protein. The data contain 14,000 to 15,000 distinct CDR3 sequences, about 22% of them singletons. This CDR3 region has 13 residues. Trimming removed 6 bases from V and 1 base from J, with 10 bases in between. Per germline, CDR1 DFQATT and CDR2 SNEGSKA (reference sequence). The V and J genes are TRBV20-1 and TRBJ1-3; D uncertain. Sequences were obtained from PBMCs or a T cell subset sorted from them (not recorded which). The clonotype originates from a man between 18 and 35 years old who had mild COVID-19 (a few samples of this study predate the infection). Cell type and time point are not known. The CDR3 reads CSAVWVSGNTIYF. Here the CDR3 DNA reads TGCAGTGCCGTATGGGTGTCTGGAAACACCATATATTTT.